These T cell receptor beta chains were read from a single sample in a study of shared clonotypes between healthy human individuals. The protocol was immunoSEQ multiplex PCR, while the TCRdb copy is restricted to in-frame clones and leaves out a portion. The sample lists about 1.1 million clones; 75% to 80% were seen once. Sequenced material: memory CD4+ T cells from PBMCs. The receptor set was obtained from a man aged 18 to 30 in good health. Some clones in this sample may be carry-over from other donors' samples. The conserved cysteine and the conserved F or W are not part of the CDR3 here. D genes are given only for firm matches.

d_call v_call cdr3_aa
- TRBV7-9 ASSVGTKNTEAF
- TRBV10-3 AISESENQPQH
- TRBV4-1 ASSRTNSYNEQF
- TRBV18 ASSPGIIETQY
- TRBV7-9 ASSLSGSSYEQY
TRBD1 TRBV10-3 AINRQGAVNTEAF
- TRBV7-2 ASSPQFGDEQF
TRBD1 TRBV27 ASSFRTGGGEKLF
- TRBV19 ASSKWSLEGKTQY
- TRBV5-1 ASSFSPAPSYNEQF
TRBD1 TRBV7-2 ASSLGQGNGQY
- TRBV19 ASSINAQAKNTEAF
TRBD1 TRBV5-1 ASSTGQGVGNEQF
- TRBV5-1 ASSPQSYEQY
TRBD2 TRBV7-3 ASSLNPTGGGNNEQF
TRBD2 TRBV9 ASSTLAGLQF
- TRBV27 ASTTIDTKPHEQY
- TRBV10-1 ASRERLDTEAF
- TRBV4-1 ASSPTAAGDYGYT
TRBD1 TRBV7-3 ASSRTGAPTDTQY
- TRBV13 ASSWGVEKLF
- TRBV7-2 ASSSMQGLTQY
- TRBV7-9 ASSFETKNTEAF
- TRBV18 ASSPGGSEKLF
- TRBV2 ASSGGLHNEQF
- TRBV30 AWVLNSGNTIY
- TRBV18 ASSPPSDREGEQF
TRBD2 TRBV4-3 ASSRGLADYNEQF
TRBD1 TRBV5-4 ASSWEQGVTYEQY
- TRBV7-2 ASSFPLMGTGELF
- TRBV27 ASSSRSPTAAQY
TRBD1 TRBV7-6 ASSLGTVSGNTIY
- TRBV6-1 ASSEIGQSSYNEQF
- TRBV6-6 ASRGEGNQPQH
TRBD1 TRBV5-4 ASSIQGAVYGYT
TRBD1 TRBV28 ASSPGQGGNQPQH
- TRBV28 ASIQGAVPYNEQF
- TRBV30 AWTRARGYGYT
- TRBV4-2 ASSQDRTPYGYT
- TRBV5-1 ASSSTGGGNTGELF
TRBD1 TRBV5-1 ASSEGTGDGYT
TRBD1 TRBV7-8 ASSFRDRGPDTQY
- TRBV19 ASSSTTLQETQY
- TRBV1 TSSYLTSTIIAYEQY
- TRBV5-6 ASSPRGSENIQY
- TRBV28 ASTLPGAVRRNEQF
- TRBV11-2 ASSPLAGANEKLF
- TRBV4-1 ASSQGGSGTHY
- TRBV9 ASSPAAMNTEAF
- TRBV25-1 ASSERSEQY
- TRBV7-9 ASHLPGTDTQY
TRBD1 TRBV25-1 ASSATGGTEAF
TRBD1 TRBV30 AWSVGRGYNQPQH
- TRBV6-6 ASSYIPLQGEKLF
- TRBV7-8 ASSHGYSNQPQH